This TCR beta chain derives from a study of shared clonotypes between healthy human individuals. Findings of the study overall: Rarefaction revealed incomplete sorted-subset sequencing despite large depth.

V was clipped by 5 bases and J by 5 bases; unmatched bases: 6. The germline gives CDR1 MNHEY, CDR2 SMNVEV (reference sequence). CDR3 length: 14 residues. It was CD45RO-negative cells, positively selected for CCR7, that made up naive CD8 cells, with terminally differentiated effector memory CD45RA+ cells excluded. TCRdb's table, derived via immunoSEQ multiplex PCR, lists solely in-frame clones and lacks some. The table lists millions of clones, roughly 91% of them singletons. With respect to this clone: Its target is unknown.

This chain uses TRBV27 with TRBJ1-2, with 9 bases lining up with TRBD1. The clonotype originates from a man aged 18-30 years in good health. Some clones in this sample may be carry-over from other donors' samples. Sequenced: naive CD8+ T cells from PBMCs. The CDR3, as DNA: TGTGCCAGCAGTGGGTTGACAGGGGGTTATGGCTACACCTTC. Translated: CASSGLTGGYGYTF.